This TCR beta chain was documented in a study of CD8+ T cells in alopecia areata. In regard to this clone: Its antigen is as yet unknown.

Starting from PBMCs, sorting isolated CD4+ and CD8+ T cells. Notes on the study in general: Patients showed less clear TCR sequence sharing than mice, possibly partly because of HLA diversity. Across lesional scalp, and particularly alopecia totalis/universalis, clonality surpassed that of normal scalp.

cDNA prepared by RNA extraction and subsequent reverse transcription served as the template for sequencing. The protocol was immunoSEQ multiplex PCR, while the TCRdb copy is restricted to in-frame clones and leaves out a portion. This repertoire shows about 130,000 clones, roughly three fifths found once; its top ten account for roughly 4.3%. The sequence was obtained from a human donor with alopecia areata. The sequencing here drew on CD4+ T cells sorted from blood, taken at week 0.

The CDR3 loop reads CASSLAPTPDTQYF. The CDR3 nucleotides are TGTGCCAGCAGCTTAGCACCGACCCCAGATACGCAGTATTTT. V usage is TRBV7-8 and J usage is TRBJ2-3, with D uncertain. This CDR3 is built from 14 residues. The germline V and J ends were trimmed by 0 bases and 4 bases, with 8 bases remaining between them. The germline V gene encodes CDR1 SGHVS and CDR2 FQNEAQ.